A single sample is the source of the 7 T cell receptor beta chains below, sequenced in a study of cytotoxic CD8 clonotypes in ibrutinib-treated CLL. Using immunoSEQ multiplex PCR, the repertoire was profiled, and TCRdb retains in-frame clones only, with some absent. The sample shows around 41,000 clones, 60% to 75% of them seen only once. Material: PBMCs, obtained at disease progression, from a patient treated with ibrutinib. These TCRs come from a human donor with chronic lymphocytic leukemia.

CDR3 DNA: TGTGCCAGTAGTATTGGGAAGGGGGGTGAGCAGTTCTTC. It encodes CASSIGKGGEQFF. The V call is TRBV19, the J call TRBJ2-1; D may be TRBD1 or TRBD2 (6 bases each). Per the germline V gene, CDR1 is LNHDA and CDR2 is SQIVND (reference sequence). Trimming left V 3 bases short and J 9 bases short, with 12 bases between. The CDR3 has 13 residues. Filled out from reference TRBV19 and TRBJ2-1, the complete variable domain reads DGGITQSPKYLFRKEGQNVTLSCEQNLNHDAMYWYRQDPGQGLRLIYYSQIVNDFQKGDIAEGYSVSREKKESFPLTVTSAQKNPTAFYLCASSIGKGGEQFFGPGTRLTVL.

This clone has only one observation. This chain uses TRBV5-1 with TRBJ2-3; TRBD2 is a possible D gene (6 bases). Trimming stripped 0 bases from V and 4 bases from J, with 12 bases between. CDR1 SGHRS and CDR2 YFSETQ come from the germline V gene. The CDR3 is 15 amino acids. In DNA form, the CDR3 reads TGCGCCAGCAGCTTGGTAGCCGGGAGTCCAGATACGCAGTATTTT. The encoded protein is CASSLVAGSPDTQYF.

The chain is built from TRBV27 and TRBJ1-5; D not certain. Germline V CDR1 and CDR2: MNHEY, SMNVEV (reference sequence). This CDR3 has 16 residues. Trimming took 6 bases from V and 0 from J, leaving 15 bases between them. The CDR3 protein is CASSVDGKYSNQPQHF. The CDR3, as DNA: TGTGCCAGCAGCGTGGACGGAAAGTATAGCAATCAGCCCCAGCATTTT.

The rearrangement links TRBV11-3 to TRBJ2-7; 7 bases are shared with TRBD1. Per germline, CDR1 SGHNT and CDR2 YENEEA. The CDR3 has 13 amino acids. J was trimmed by 2 bases and V by 5 bases; bases with no gene match: 3. The CDR3 nucleotides are TGTGCCAGCAGCCGGGGACAGACCTACGAGCAGTACTTC. Its translation is CASSRGQTYEQYF.

The chain is built from TRBV5-1 and TRBJ2-7; D is unresolved. CDR3 length: 13 residues. The V gene lost 0 bases and the J gene lost 5 bases, with 9 bases spanning the gap. Germline CDR1 is SGHRS and CDR2 is YFSETQ. The chain's CDR3 is CASSLGQNDEQYF. The CDR3 DNA is TGCGCCAGCAGCTTGGGGCAAAACGACGAGCAGTACTTC.

The chain combines TRBV7-8 with TRBJ2-7, with D tentatively TRBD1 (6 bases). Germline lookup yields CDR1 SGHVS and CDR2 FQNEAQ. The length of the CDR3 is 15 residues. V was clipped by 8 bases and J by 1 base, with 18 bases between them. This CDR3 is CASRAFQGPSYEQYF. The DNA of the CDR3 is TGTGCCAGCCGTGCTTTCCAGGGGCCTTCCTACGAGCAGTACTTC. Together with reference TRBV7-8 and TRBJ2-7, the CDR3 gives the full variable domain: GAGVSQSPRYKVAKRGQDVALRCDPISGHVSLFWYQQALGQGPEFLTYFQNEAQLDKSGLPSDRFFAERPEGSVSTLKIQRTQQEDSAVYLCASRAFQGPSYEQYFGPGTRLTVT.

This clone was picked up one time. This chain uses TRBV6-1 with TRBJ1-1; TRBD1 might be the D (6 bases). Per germline, CDR1 MNHNS and CDR2 SASEGT. Trimming took off 6 bases at V and 3 bases at J, with 14 bases between the two ends. This CDR3 region has 14 residues. CDR3 sequence: CASRTRTDYTEAFF. DNA of the CDR3: TGTGCCAGCAGGACTAGGACAGACTACACTGAAGCTTTCTTT.